This is a list of T cell receptor beta chains from one sample in a study of cytomegalovirus exposure and HLA in healthy donors. The protocol was immunoSEQ multiplex PCR, while the TCRdb copy is restricted to in-frame clones and leaves out a portion. The table lists roughly 110,000 clones, under 80% of them singletons. The sequencing sample was made of PBMCs. Receptors originate from a woman aged 50 to 65 in good health and CMV-seropositive. CDR3s include the opening cysteine and the closing phenylalanine or tryptophan. D genes are given only for firm matches. Clone size is stated in some rows and not others, as once, few, many or a class when expanded.

v_call	d_call	clone_size	j_call	cdr3_aa	cdr3_nt
TRBV9	-	-	TRBJ1-1	CASRPTGEAFF	TGTGCCAGCAGGCCGACAGGTGAAGCTTTCTTT
TRBV2	TRBD2	-	TRBJ2-2	CASGSGGAGTGELFF	TGTGCCAGCGGTAGCGGGGGGGCGGGCACCGGGGAGCTGTTTTTT
TRBV18	-	-	TRBJ2-7	CASSPLGAGIYEQYF	TGTGCCAGCTCACCACTGGGGGCAGGGATCTACGAGCAGTACTTC
TRBV5-4	TRBD1	-	TRBJ2-7	CASSATGYEQYF	TGTGCCAGCAGCGCGACAGGGTACGAGCAGTACTTC
TRBV18	-	-	TRBJ2-7	CASSRPGISYEQYF	TGTGCCAGCTCACGGCCAGGTATCTCCTACGAGCAGTACTTC
TRBV7-2	-	-	TRBJ1-1	CASSLNPGYTEAFF	TGTGCCAGCAGCTTAAATCCGGGATACACTGAAGCTTTCTTT
TRBV7-2	TRBD1	-	TRBJ1-2	CASSLGGQGTGYTF	TGTGCCAGCAGCTTAGGGGGACAGGGCACGGGCTACACCTTC
TRBV19	-	-	TRBJ2-5	CASSSRTAQETQYF	TGTGCCAGTAGTTCTAGGACAGCGCAAGAGACCCAGTACTTC
TRBV25-1	-	-	TRBJ1-4	CASSGTAFNEKLFF	TGTGCCAGCAGTGGGACAGCGTTTAATGAAAAACTGTTTTTT
TRBV28	-	-	TRBJ1-5	CESKGMSNQPQHF	TGTGAAAGTAAGGGGATGAGCAATCAGCCCCAGCATTTT
TRBV28	-	few	TRBJ2-1	CASSLSPAFAGSYNEQFF	TGTGCCAGCAGTTTGTCCCCAGCTTTCGCGGGCTCCTACAATGAGCAGTTCTTC
TRBV28	TRBD1	-	TRBJ1-1	CASSLIQGTGNTEAFF	TGTGCCAGCAGCTTAATACAGGGGACGGGGAACACTGAAGCTTTCTTT
TRBV6-1	-	few	TRBJ1-4	CASSKGEVEKLFF	TGTGCCAGCAGTAAAGGGGAGGTTGAAAAACTGTTTTTT
TRBV11-1	-	few	TRBJ1-1	CASRLKTGVNALNTEAFF	TGTGCCAGCAGACTAAAGACAGGTGTTAACGCCCTGAACACTGAAGCTTTCTTT
TRBV13	-	-	TRBJ1-2	CASRTPIGYTF	TGTGCCAGCAGAACTCCTATAGGCTACACCTTC
TRBV4-3	TRBD2	-	TRBJ2-7	CASSQGTSGAYEQYF	TGCGCCAGCAGCCAAGGGACTAGCGGAGCCTACGAGCAGTACTTC
TRBV28	TRBD1	-	TRBJ2-1	CASSPDRGSFGEQFF	TGTGCCAGCAGCCCAGACAGGGGAAGCTTCGGTGAGCAGTTCTTC
TRBV10-3	-	-	TRBJ1-2	CAISESAATSYGYTF	TGTGCCATCAGTGAGTCGGCGGCTACCTCCTATGGCTACACCTTC
TRBV5-4	TRBD1	-	TRBJ2-5	CASSLPGQQETQYF	TGTGCCAGCAGCTTGCCGGGACAGCAAGAGACCCAGTACTTC
TRBV19	TRBD1	-	TRBJ1-1	CASTARPDRQNTEAFF	TGTGCCAGTACCGCCCGCCCGGACAGGCAGAACACTGAAGCTTTCTTT
TRBV5-1	TRBD1	-	TRBJ2-6	CASSSPGTGISGANVLTF	TGCGCCAGCAGCTCGCCCGGGACAGGGATATCTGGGGCCAACGTCCTGACTTTC
TRBV21-1	-	-	TRBJ2-5	CASSKRYQVGLAGETRETQYF	TGTGCCAGCAGCAAACGATATCAGGTAGGACTAGCGGGGGAAACCAGGGAGACCCAGTACTTC
TRBV18	-	once	TRBJ2-7	CASSPLRVLRNSYEQYF	TGTGCCAGCTCACCACTACGAGTACTGCGAAACTCCTACGAGCAGTACTTC
TRBV5-1	TRBD1	-	TRBJ2-1	CASSPGQPNNEQFF	TGCGCCAGCAGCCCGGGACAGCCTAACAATGAGCAGTTCTTC
TRBV30	-	-	TRBJ1-1	CAWSVGGPSTEAFF	TGTGCCTGGAGTGTGGGGGGTCCGAGTACTGAAGCTTTCTTT
TRBV7-3	TRBD2	-	TRBJ2-3	CASSLTGLAGGLHQYF	TGTGCCAGCAGCTTAACCGGACTAGCGGGGGGGCTACATCAGTATTTT
TRBV27	TRBD1	-	TRBJ2-1	CASRLTGGTYEQFF	TGTGCCAGCCGGCTTACAGGGGGTACCTATGAGCAGTTCTTC
TRBV27	TRBD1	-	TRBJ2-2	CASSLWAGQGVGELFF	TGTGCCAGCAGTTTATGGGCGGGACAGGGCGTCGGGGAGCTGTTTTTT